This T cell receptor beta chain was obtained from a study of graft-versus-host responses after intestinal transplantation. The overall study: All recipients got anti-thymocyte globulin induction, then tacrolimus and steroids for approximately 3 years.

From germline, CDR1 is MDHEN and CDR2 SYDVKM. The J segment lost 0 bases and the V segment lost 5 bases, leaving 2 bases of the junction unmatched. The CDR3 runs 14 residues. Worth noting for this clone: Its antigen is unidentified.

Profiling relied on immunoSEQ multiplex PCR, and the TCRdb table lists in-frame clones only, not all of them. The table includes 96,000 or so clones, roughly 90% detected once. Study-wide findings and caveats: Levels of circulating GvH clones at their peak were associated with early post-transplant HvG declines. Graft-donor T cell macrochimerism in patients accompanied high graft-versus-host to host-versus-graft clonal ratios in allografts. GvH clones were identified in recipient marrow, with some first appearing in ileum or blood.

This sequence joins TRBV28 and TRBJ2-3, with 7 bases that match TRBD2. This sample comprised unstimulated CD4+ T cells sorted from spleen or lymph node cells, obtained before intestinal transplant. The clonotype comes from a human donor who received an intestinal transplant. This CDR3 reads CASSISGSTDTQYF. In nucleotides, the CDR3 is TGTGCCAGCAGTATTAGCGGGAGCACAGATACGCAGTATTTT.